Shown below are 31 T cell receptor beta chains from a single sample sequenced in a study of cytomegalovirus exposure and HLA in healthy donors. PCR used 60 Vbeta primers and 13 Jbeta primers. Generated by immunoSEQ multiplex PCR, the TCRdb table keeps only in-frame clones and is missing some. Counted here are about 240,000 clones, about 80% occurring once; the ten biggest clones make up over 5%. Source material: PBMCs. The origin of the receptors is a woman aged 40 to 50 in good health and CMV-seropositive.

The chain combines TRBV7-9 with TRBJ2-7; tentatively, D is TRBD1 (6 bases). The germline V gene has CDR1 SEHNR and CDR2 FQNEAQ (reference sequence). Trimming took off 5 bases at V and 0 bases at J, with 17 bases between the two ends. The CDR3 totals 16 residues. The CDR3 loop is CASSHLQGRGSYEQYF. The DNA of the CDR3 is TGTGCCAGCAGCCATCTTCAGGGGAGAGGCTCCTACGAGCAGTACTTC.

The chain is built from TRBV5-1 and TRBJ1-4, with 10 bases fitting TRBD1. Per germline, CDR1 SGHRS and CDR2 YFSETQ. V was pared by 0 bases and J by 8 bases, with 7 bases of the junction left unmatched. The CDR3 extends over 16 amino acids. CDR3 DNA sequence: TGCGCCAGCAGCTTGGAGCGACAGGGGGCAGGAGAAAAACTGTTTTTT. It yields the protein CASSLERQGAGEKLFF.

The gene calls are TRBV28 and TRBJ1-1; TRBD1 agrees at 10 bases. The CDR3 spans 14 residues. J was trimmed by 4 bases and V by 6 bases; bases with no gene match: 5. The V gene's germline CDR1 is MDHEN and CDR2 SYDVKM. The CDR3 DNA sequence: TGTGCCAGCAGCCGAAGGACAGGGGGCACTGAAGCTTTCTTT. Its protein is CASSRRTGGTEAFF.

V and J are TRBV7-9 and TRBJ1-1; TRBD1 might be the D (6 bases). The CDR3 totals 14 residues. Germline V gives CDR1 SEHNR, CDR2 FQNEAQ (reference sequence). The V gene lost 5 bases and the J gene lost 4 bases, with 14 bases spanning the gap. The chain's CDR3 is CASSPLGAGTEAFF. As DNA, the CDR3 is TGTGCCAGCAGCCCCCTGGGGGCGGGCACTGAAGCTTTCTTT. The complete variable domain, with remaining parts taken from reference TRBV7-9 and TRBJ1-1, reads DTGVSQNPRHKITKRGQNVTFRCDPISEHNRLYWYRQTLGQGPEFLTYFQNEAQLEKSRLLSDRFSAERPKGSFSTLEIQRTEQGDSAMYLCASSPLGAGTEAFFGQGTRLTVV.

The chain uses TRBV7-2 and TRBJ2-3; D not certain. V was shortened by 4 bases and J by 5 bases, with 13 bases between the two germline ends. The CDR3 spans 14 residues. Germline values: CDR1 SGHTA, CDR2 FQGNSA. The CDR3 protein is CASSSTLSGDTQYF. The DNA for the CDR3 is TGTGCCAGCAGCTCCACCCTCTCGGGAGATACGCAGTATTTT.

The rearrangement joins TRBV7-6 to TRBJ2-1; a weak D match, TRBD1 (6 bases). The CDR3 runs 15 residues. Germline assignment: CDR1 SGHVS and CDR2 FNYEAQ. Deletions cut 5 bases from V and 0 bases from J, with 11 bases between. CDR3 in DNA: TGTGCCAGCAGCCTTACAGGGAGCTCCTACAATGAGCAGTTCTTC. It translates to CASSLTGSSYNEQFF.

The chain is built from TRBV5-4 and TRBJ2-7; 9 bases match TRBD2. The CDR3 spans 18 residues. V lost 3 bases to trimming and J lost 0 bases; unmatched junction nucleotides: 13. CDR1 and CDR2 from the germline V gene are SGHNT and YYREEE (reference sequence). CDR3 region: CASSYIIAGADSSYEQYF. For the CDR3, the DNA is TGTGCCAGCAGCTATATTATAGCGGGGGCAGATTCCTCCTACGAGCAGTACTTC.

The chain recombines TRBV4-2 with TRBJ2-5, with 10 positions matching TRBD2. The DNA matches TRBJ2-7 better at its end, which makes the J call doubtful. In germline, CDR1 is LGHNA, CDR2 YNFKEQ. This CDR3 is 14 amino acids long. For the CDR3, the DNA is TGTGCCAGCAGCCAAGTAGCGGGAGGCCCCGAGCAGTACTTC. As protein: CASSQVAGGPEQYF.

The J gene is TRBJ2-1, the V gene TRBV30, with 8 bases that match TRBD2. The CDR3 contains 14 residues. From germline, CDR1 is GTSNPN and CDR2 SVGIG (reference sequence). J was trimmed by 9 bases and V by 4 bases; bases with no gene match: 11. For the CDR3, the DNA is TGTGCCTGGACAGGGAAGATAGCGGGAAGTGAGCAGTTCTTC. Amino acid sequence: CAWTGKIAGSEQFF.

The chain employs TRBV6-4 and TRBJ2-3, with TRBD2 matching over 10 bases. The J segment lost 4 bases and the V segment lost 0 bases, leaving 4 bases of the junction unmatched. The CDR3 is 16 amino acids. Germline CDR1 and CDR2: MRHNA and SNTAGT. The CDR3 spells CASSDSAGGPSDTQYF. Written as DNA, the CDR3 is TGTGCCAGCAGTGACTCAGCGGGAGGGCCTTCAGATACGCAGTATTTT.

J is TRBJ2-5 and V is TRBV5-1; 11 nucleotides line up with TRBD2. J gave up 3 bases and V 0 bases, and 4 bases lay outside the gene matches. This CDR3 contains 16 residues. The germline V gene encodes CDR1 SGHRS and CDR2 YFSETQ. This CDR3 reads CASSLGVTSGEETQYF. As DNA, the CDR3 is TGCGCCAGCAGCTTGGGCGTGACTAGCGGGGAAGAGACCCAGTACTTC. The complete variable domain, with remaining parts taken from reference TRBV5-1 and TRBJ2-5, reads KAGVTQTPRYLIKTRGQQVTLSCSPISGHRSVSWYQQTPGQGLQFLFEYFSETQRNKGNFPGRFSGRQFSNSRSEMNVSTLELGDSALYLCASSLGVTSGEETQYFGPGTRLLVL.

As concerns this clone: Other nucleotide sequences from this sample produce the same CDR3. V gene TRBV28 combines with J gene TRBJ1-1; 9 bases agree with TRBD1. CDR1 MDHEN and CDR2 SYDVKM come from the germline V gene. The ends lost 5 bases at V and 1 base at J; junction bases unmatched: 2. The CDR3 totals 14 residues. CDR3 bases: TGTGCCAGCAGTCCGGACAGGGGGAACACTGAAGCTTTCTTT. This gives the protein CASSPDRGNTEAFF.

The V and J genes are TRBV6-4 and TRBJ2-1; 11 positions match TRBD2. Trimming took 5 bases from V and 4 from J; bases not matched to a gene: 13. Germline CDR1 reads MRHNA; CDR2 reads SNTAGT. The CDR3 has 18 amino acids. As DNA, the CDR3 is TGTGCCAGCAGTATGAAACCGGGACTAGCGGCTCGGTACAATGAGCAGTTCTTC. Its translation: CASSMKPGLAARYNEQFF.

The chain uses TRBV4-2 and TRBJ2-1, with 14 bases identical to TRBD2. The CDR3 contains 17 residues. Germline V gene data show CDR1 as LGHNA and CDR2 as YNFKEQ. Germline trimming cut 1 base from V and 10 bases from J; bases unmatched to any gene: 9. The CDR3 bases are TGTGCCAGCAGCCAAGGTGCGGGACTAGCGGGAGTCAACGAGCAGTTCTTC. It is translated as CASSQGAGLAGVNEQFF.

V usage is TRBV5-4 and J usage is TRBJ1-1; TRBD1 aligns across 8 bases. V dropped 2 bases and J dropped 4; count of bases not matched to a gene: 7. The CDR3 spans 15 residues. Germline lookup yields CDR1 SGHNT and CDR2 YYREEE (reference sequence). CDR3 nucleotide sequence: TGTGCCAGCAGCTTCCCGACAGGGGAAGTCACTGAAGCTTTCTTT. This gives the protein CASSFPTGEVTEAFF.

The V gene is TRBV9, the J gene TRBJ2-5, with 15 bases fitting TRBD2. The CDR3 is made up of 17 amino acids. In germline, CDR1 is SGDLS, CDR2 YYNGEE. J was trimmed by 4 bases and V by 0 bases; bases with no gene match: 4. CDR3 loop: CASSVAGLAGGGETQYF. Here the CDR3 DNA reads TGTGCCAGCAGCGTAGCCGGACTAGCGGGAGGGGGAGAGACCCAGTACTTC.

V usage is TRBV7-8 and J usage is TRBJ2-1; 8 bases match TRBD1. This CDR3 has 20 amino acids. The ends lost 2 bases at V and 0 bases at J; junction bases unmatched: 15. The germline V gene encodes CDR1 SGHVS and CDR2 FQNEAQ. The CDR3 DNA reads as TGTGCCAGCAGCTTAAGGGGCAGGGGGCCACAAGCTTTCTCCTACAATGAGCAGTTCTTC. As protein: CASSLRGRGPQAFSYNEQFF.

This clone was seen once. CDR3 in DNA: TGTGCCAGCAGTTCGGAAGAAAGCGGGGGGGCCGGAAATGAGCAGTTCTTC. Translating gives CASSSEESGGAGNEQFF. The chain combines TRBV27 with TRBJ2-1; 10 positions match TRBD2. The CDR3 spans 17 residues. V was clipped by 4 bases and J by 7 bases; unmatched bases: 13. Germline assignment: CDR1 MNHEY and CDR2 SMNVEV (reference sequence).

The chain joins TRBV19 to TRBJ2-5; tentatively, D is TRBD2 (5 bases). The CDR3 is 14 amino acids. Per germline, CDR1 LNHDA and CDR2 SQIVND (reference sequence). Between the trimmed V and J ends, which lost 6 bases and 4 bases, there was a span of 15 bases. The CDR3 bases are TGTGCCAGTAGACCCCCCGGGGTTCGAGAGACCCAGTACTTC. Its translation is CASRPPGVRETQYF.

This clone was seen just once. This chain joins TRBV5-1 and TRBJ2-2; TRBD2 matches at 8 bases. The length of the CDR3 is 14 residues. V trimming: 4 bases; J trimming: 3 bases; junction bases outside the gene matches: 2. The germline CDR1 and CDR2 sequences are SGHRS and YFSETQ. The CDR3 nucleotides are TGCGCCAGCAGCATCGGGGGGGACACCGGGGAGCTGTTTTTT. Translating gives CASSIGGDTGELFF.

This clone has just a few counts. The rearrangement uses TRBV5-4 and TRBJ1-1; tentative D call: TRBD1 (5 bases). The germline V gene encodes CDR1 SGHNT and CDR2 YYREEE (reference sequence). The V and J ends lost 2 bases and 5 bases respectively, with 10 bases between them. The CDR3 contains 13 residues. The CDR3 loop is CASSFLEGTEAFF. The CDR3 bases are TGTGCCAGCAGCTTTTTGGAGGGGACTGAAGCTTTCTTT. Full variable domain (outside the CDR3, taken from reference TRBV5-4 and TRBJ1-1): ETGVTQSPTHLIKTRGQQVTLRCSSQSGHNTVSWYQQALGQGPQFIFQYYREEENGRGNFPPRFSGLQFPNYSSELNVNALELDDSALYLCASSFLEGTEAFFGQGTRLTVV.

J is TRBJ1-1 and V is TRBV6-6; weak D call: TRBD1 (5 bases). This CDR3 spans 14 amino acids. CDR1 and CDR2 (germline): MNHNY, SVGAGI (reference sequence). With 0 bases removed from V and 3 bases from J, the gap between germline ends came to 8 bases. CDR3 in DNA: TGTGCCAGCAGTTACTCTCAGGGCGACACTGAAGCTTTCTTT. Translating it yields CASSYSQGDTEAFF.

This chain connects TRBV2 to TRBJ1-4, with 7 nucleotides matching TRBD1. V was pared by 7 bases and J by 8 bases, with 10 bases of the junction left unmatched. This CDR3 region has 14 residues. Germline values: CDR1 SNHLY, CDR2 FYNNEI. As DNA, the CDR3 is TGTGCCAGCAATGCCCGACAGGGTCCCGAAAAACTGTTTTTT. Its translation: CASNARQGPEKLFF.

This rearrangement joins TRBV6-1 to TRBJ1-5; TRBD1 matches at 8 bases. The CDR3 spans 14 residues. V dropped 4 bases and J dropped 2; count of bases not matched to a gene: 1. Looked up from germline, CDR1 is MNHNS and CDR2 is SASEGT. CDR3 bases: TGTGCCAGCAGTGCGACAGGGGGCAATCAGCCCCAGCATTTT. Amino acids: CASSATGGNQPQHF.

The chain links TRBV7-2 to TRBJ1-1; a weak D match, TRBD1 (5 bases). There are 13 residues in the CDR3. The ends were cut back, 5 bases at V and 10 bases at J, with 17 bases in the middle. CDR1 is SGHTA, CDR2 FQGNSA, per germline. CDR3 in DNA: TGTGCCAGCAGCCCAGGGCCCCGCCTGGGAGCTTTCTTT. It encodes CASSPGPRLGAFF.

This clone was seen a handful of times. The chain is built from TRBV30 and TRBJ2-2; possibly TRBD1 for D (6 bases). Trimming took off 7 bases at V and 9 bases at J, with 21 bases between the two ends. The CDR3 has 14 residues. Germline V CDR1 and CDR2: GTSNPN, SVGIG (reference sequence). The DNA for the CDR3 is TGTGCCTTTCTAGGGGGACGGACCACTAGGGAGCTGTTTTTT. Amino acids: CAFLGGRTTRELFF.

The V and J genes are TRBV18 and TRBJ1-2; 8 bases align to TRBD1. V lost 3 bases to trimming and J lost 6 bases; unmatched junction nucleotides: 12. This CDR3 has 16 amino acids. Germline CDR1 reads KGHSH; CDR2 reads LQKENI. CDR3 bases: TGTGCCAGCTCACCTACTCTGGACAGGGCTAAGGATGGCTACACCTTC. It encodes CASSPTLDRAKDGYTF.

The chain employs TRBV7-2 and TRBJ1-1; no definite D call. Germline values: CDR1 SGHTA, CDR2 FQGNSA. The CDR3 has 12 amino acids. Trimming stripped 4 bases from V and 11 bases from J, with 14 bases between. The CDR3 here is CASSSYGGRAFF. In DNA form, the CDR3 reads TGTGCCAGCAGCTCCTACGGCGGGAGGGCTTTCTTT.

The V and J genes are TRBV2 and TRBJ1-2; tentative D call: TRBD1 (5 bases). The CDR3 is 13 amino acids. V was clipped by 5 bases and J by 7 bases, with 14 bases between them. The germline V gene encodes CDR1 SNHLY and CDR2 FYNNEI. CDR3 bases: TGTGCCAGCAGTAGGCATCAGGGTATTGGCTACACCTTC. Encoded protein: CASSRHQGIGYTF.

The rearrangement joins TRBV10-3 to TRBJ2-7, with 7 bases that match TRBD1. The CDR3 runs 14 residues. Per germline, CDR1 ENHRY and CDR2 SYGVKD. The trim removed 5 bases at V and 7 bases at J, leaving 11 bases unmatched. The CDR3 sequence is CAISPLTGEWEQYF. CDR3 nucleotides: TGTGCCATCAGTCCCCTCACAGGGGAATGGGAGCAGTACTTC.

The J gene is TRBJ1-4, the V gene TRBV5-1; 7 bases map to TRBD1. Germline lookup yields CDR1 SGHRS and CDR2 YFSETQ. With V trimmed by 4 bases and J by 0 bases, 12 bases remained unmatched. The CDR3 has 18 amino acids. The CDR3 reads CASSARQGASATNEKLFF. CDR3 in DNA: TGCGCCAGCAGCGCGAGACAGGGCGCGTCTGCAACTAATGAAAAACTGTTTTTT.